Listed below are T cell receptor beta chains from one sample, sequenced in a study of T cell changes during pregnancy in multiple sclerosis. Produced via immunoSEQ multiplex PCR; TCRdb's table is partial and in-frame only. The sample has around 36,000 clones; roughly 90% are singletons. The sequenced sample was CD8+ T cells from peripheral blood mononuclear cells, obtained before pregnancy. These receptors all come from a female donor with multiple sclerosis, enrolled in a pregnancy study. Both conserved end residues are part of each CDR3. The D gene is left open where the match is weak. The listing skips clone size in some rows; elsewhere it reads once, few, many or a size class.

abundance: once; v_gene: TRBV2; d_gene: .; j_gene: TRBJ2-3; CDR3aa: CASSADSRGMVWADTQYF; CDR3nt: TGTGCCAGCAGCGCCGATAGCAGGGGAATGGTTTGGGCAGATACGCAGTATTTT
abundance: .; v_gene: TRBV19; d_gene: .; j_gene: TRBJ1-2; CDR3aa: CASSLDSYGYTF; CDR3nt: TGTGCCAGTAGTCTTGACAGCTATGGCTACACCTTC
abundance: .; v_gene: TRBV6-6; d_gene: TRBD1; j_gene: TRBJ2-7; CDR3aa: CASRGGTGSFYEQYF; CDR3nt: TGTGCCAGCAGGGGCGGGACAGGGTCTTTCTACGAGCAGTACTTC
abundance: .; v_gene: TRBV7-9; d_gene: TRBD1; j_gene: TRBJ2-7; CDR3aa: CASSPGQGNYEQYF; CDR3nt: TGTGCCAGCAGCCCCGGACAGGGGAACTACGAGCAGTACTTC
abundance: once; v_gene: TRBV5-1; d_gene: TRBD2; j_gene: TRBJ2-7; CDR3aa: CASSFEAGTYEQYF; CDR3nt: TGCGCCAGCAGCTTTGAAGCGGGAACTTACGAGCAGTACTTC
abundance: once; v_gene: TRBV11-2; d_gene: TRBD2; j_gene: TRBJ2-1; CDR3aa: CASSSWTSDEQFF; CDR3nt: TGTGCCAGCAGCTCCTGGACTAGCGATGAGCAGTTCTTC
abundance: .; v_gene: TRBV19; d_gene: .; j_gene: TRBJ1-1; CDR3aa: CASSIPTGPMNTEAFF; CDR3nt: TGTGCCAGTAGTATTCCGACGGGTCCCATGAACACTGAAGCTTTCTTT
abundance: .; v_gene: TRBV6-6; d_gene: TRBD1; j_gene: TRBJ2-7; CDR3aa: CASSYGWDSEYEQYF; CDR3nt: TGTGCCAGCAGTTACGGATGGGACAGTGAATACGAGCAGTACTTC
abundance: .; v_gene: TRBV6-1; d_gene: TRBD2; j_gene: TRBJ2-7; CDR3aa: CASSETSGSSYEQYF; CDR3nt: TGTGCCAGCAGTGAAACCAGCGGGAGCTCCTACGAGCAGTACTTC
abundance: .; v_gene: TRBV5-5; d_gene: .; j_gene: TRBJ2-3; CDR3aa: CASSLTGGVDTQYF; CDR3nt: TGTGCCAGCAGCTTAACAGGGGGGGTAGATACGCAGTATTTT